This TCR beta chain was identified in a study of control samples from healthy donors and cancer patients. CDR3 length: 15 residues. Deletions cut 6 bases from V and 1 base from J, with 15 bases between. CDR1 is LNHDA, CDR2 SQIVND, per germline (reference sequence). The repertoire was sequenced with immunoSEQ multiplex PCR; TCRdb's copy has only in-frame clones and lacks some. The sample carries some 48,000 clones, roughly 93% recorded once. This chain uses TRBV19 with TRBJ1-2, with D possibly TRBD1 on 6 matching bases. This receptor was taken from a woman aged 45-65 years with head and neck cancer. The sample consisted of PBMCs. In DNA form, the CDR3 reads TGTGCCAGTAGCTCCAGGACAGAACATAACTATGGCTACACCTTC. Its translation is CASSSRTEHNYGYTF. The whole variable domain, filled in from reference TRBV19 and TRBJ1-2, reads DGGITQSPKYLFRKEGQNVTLSCEQNLNHDAMYWYRQDPGQGLRLIYYSQIVNDFQKGDIAEGYSVSREKKESFPLTVTSAQKNPTAFYLCASSSRTEHNYGYTFGSGTRLTVV.